This T cell receptor (beta chain) was sequenced for a study of T cell responses to AZD1222 COVID-19 vaccine. Study as a whole: Second-dose intervals of approximately 4 or approximately 12 weeks were pooled. Notes on the study in general: No day 14 peak samples; only post-peak repertoires were characterized. Clonal diversity was possibly underestimated, and the donors were mostly white British, with more females.

About this clone itself: Its target is unknown.

Here immunoSEQ multiplex PCR was the method, and the copy in TCRdb shows in-frame clones only, minus some. The sample lists roughly 180,000 clones, 88% seen once, with roughly 0.49% in the top ten. The ends were cut back, 0 bases at V and 3 bases at J, with 12 bases in the middle. From germline, CDR1 is LGHDT and CDR2 YNNKEL (reference sequence). There are 17 residues in the CDR3. V gene TRBV3-1 (or the pseudogene TRBV3-2) combines with J gene TRBJ1-6; unclear D gene. The specimen comprised peripheral blood, sampled on day 0 of AZD1222 vaccination. The sequence came from an adult in good health. The CDR3 region has the DNA TGTGCCAGCAGCCAAGATCAGAGGCCCCTCTATAATTCACCCCTCCACTTT. It translates to CASSQDQRPLYNSPLHF.